These T cell receptor beta chains were read from a single sample in a study of molecular identifiers for immune sequencing clone quantification. TCRdb processed the PCR reads anew with MiXCR; each CDR3 protein has one entry. The repertoire consists of about 630,000 distinct CDR3 sequences, with less than 30% occurring once and the leading ten covering about 0.81%. The sample was naive CD8+ T cells from blood, with Jurkat cell RNA spiked in. All receptors derive from a human donor in good health. Some libraries in this study had Jurkat cell RNA spiked in. Each CDR3 is given with its conserved first and last residue. D genes are given only for firm matches. The listing skips clone size in some rows; elsewhere it reads once, few, many or a size class.

V gene,D gene,clone size,J gene,CDR3 protein,CDR3 DNA
TRBV6-5,TRBD1,-,TRBJ2-2,CASTLGTGTTGELFF,TGTGCCAGCACTCTCGGGACAGGGACGACCGGGGAGCTGTTTTTT
TRBV12-3/TRBV12-4,TRBD2,-,TRBJ2-5,CASSPGLAGGVGETQYF,TGTGCCAGCAGTCCGGGACTAGCGGGAGGCGTGGGAGAGACCCAGTACTTC
TRBV29-1,-,few,TRBJ2-7,CSVEAAYTYEQYF,TGCAGCGTTGAAGCCGCCTACACCTACGAGCAGTACTTC
TRBV10-2,TRBD2,many,TRBJ2-7,CASSEFGSGGEQYF,TGCGCCAGCAGTGAGTTCGGCAGCGGGGGGGAGCAGTACTTC
TRBV5-1,-,once,TRBJ1-4,CASSSGIESFF,TGCGCCAGCAGCTCAGGAATAGAAAGCTTTTTT
TRBV29-1,-,few,TRBJ1-2,CSVETGAGGSNYGYTF,TGCAGCGTTGAAACGGGGGCGGGTGGCTCGAACTATGGCTACACCTTC
TRBV25-1,-,few,TRBJ2-2,CASSGKANTGELFF,TGTGCCAGCAGTGGTAAAGCGAACACCGGGGAGCTGTTTTTT
TRBV12-5,-,many,TRBJ2-7,CASGTRTGRYEQYF,TGTGCTAGTGGTACTCGGACGGGTCGCTACGAGCAGTACTTC
TRBV10-3,-,few,TRBJ2-7,CAISERDSYEQYF,TGTGCCATCAGTGAGCGGGACTCCTACGAGCAGTACTTC
TRBV6-5,TRBD1,-,TRBJ1-1,CASSAGGEGTEAFF,TGTGCCAGCTCAGCAGGGGGCGAAGGGACTGAAGCTTTCTTT
TRBV6-1,-,few,TRBJ2-7,CASSEAGPPFSYEQYF,TGTGCCAGCAGTGAAGCTGGGCCTCCCTTCTCCTACGAGCAGTACTTC
TRBV29-1,-,many,TRBJ1-5,CSVESGNSNQPQHF,TGCAGCGTTGAATCAGGGAATAGCAATCAGCCCCAGCATTTT
TRBV29-1,-,many,TRBJ1-1,CSVEPTMMQGNTEAFF,TGCAGCGTTGAACCGACAATGATGCAGGGTAACACTGAAGCTTTCTTT
TRBV29-1,TRBD1,many,TRBJ1-2,CSVQGAYGYTF,TGCAGCGTTCAGGGGGCCTATGGCTACACCTTC
TRBV30,-,many,TRBJ1-1,CAWSVGLAEAFF,TGTGCCTGGAGTGTGGGATTAGCTGAAGCTTTCTTT
TRBV11-2,-,-,TRBJ2-7,CASGIGSELYEQYF,TGTGCCAGCGGGATTGGGTCGGAGCTCTACGAGCAGTACTTC
TRBV30,TRBD2,many,TRBJ2-7,CAWSTGGSYEQYF,TGTGCCTGGAGTACCGGGGGGTCCTACGAGCAGTACTTC
TRBV20-1,TRBD1,few,TRBJ1-1,CSARTGGNSEAFF,TGCAGTGCTAGAACAGGGGGTAACTCTGAAGCTTTCTTT
TRBV28,-,many,TRBJ2-3,CASSSVGTESTDTQYF,TGTGCCAGCAGTTCCGTCGGGACGGAAAGCACAGATACGCAGTATTTT
TRBV6-4,-,few,TRBJ2-6,CASRPDASGANVLTF,TGTGCCAGCAGACCCGACGCCTCTGGGGCCAACGTCCTGACTTTC
TRBV9,-,-,TRBJ1-5,CASSEGGDPNQPQHF,TGTGCCAGCAGCGAAGGGGGGGATCCGAATCAGCCCCAGCATTTT
TRBV6-5,TRBD2,few,TRBJ2-3,CASSPGRLAGTSGRAWSDTQYF,TGTGCCAGCAGCCCCGGGAGGCTGGCCGGGACTAGCGGGAGGGCCTGGTCAGATACGCAGTATTTT
TRBV5-3,TRBD2,-,TRBJ2-3,CASSEGLAGVGDTQYF,TGTGCCAGCAGCGAGGGACTAGCGGGAGTGGGGGATACGCAGTATTTT
TRBV19,-,-,TRBJ2-7,CASSPYLFYEQYF,TGTGCCAGTAGCCCCTATCTTTTCTACGAGCAGTACTTC
TRBV5-1,-,few,TRBJ1-6,CASSVQGLGNSPLHF,TGCGCCAGCAGCGTACAGGGTCTGGGTAATTCACCCCTCCACTTT
TRBV29-1,TRBD2,-,TRBJ2-1,CSVEDWSSGIVLSYNGQFF,TGCAGCGTTGAAGATTGGTCTAGCGGGATAGTCTTGAGCTACAATGGGCAGTTCTTC
TRBV20-1,-,-,TRBJ2-2,CSAMVAGTNTGELFF,TGCAGTGCAATGGTTGCGGGTACGAACACCGGGGAGCTGTTTTTC
TRBV7-9,-,-,TRBJ2-7,CASSASVYVQYF,TGTGCCAGCAGCGCTAGCGTTTACGTGCAGTACTTC
TRBV4-3,-,many,TRBJ1-1,CASSQEWGLNTEAFF,TGCGCCAGCAGCCAAGAATGGGGGCTAAACACTGAAGCTTTCTTT
TRBV4-3,-,many,TRBJ2-2,CASSQDFRGVTGELFF,TGCGCCAGCAGCCAAGATTTCAGGGGCGTCACCGGGGAGCTGTTTTTT
TRBV7-9,TRBD1,-,TRBJ2-3,CASSSAYGTGVVDTQYF,TGTGCCAGCAGCTCAGCGTACGGGACAGGGGTAGTGGATACGCAGTATTTT
TRBV21-1,-,few,TRBJ2-7,CASSSRKQGHPYEQYF,TGTGCCAGCAGCAGCAGAAAACAGGGCCACCCTTACGAGCAGTACTTC
TRBV12-3/TRBV12-4,-,few,TRBJ1-6,CASSLGARVQGGDSPLHF,TGTGCCAGCAGTTTAGGAGCGCGCGTACAGGGAGGGGATTCACCCCTCCACTTT
TRBV27,-,few,TRBJ2-6,CASSFGSPSGANVLTF,TGTGCCAGCAGTTTCGGGTCTCCCTCTGGGGCCAACGTCCTGACTTTC
TRBV27,-,-,TRBJ2-7,CVSGPGSSYEQYF,TGTGTCAGCGGGCCTGGTAGCTCCTACGAGCAGTACTTC
TRBV25-1,-,few,TRBJ1-1,CASTGGWGNTEAFF,TGTGCCAGCACTGGGGGATGGGGGAACACTGAAGCTTTCTTT
TRBV20-1,TRBD2,few,TRBJ2-7,CSASFSGGYGYEQYF,TGCAGTGCTAGTTTTAGCGGGGGTTACGGCTACGAGCAGTACTTC
TRBV28,-,many,TRBJ2-7,CASRPLGQPSYEQYF,TGTGCCAGCAGACCGCTAGGACAGCCCTCCTACGAGCAGTACTTC
TRBV13,-,-,TRBJ1-1,CASSAKKRGDTEAFF,TGTGCCAGCAGCGCGAAGAAGCGGGGGGACACTGAAGCTTTCTTT
TRBV12-3/TRBV12-4,-,few,TRBJ2-3,CASSLGWIGEMF,TGTGCCAGCAGTTTAGGATGGATTGGCGAGATGTTT
TRBV29-1,TRBD1,many,TRBJ2-7,CSVVGQGASEQYF,TGCAGCGTTGTTGGACAGGGGGCCTCCGAGCAGTACTTC
TRBV19,-,-,TRBJ1-2,CASTWQHYGYTF,TGTGCCAGTACTTGGCAGCACTATGGCTACACCTTC
TRBV19,-,few,TRBJ2-2,CASSIAPGELFF,TGTGCCAGTAGTATAGCCCCCGGGGAGCTGTTTTTT
TRBV6-2/TRBV6-3,-,-,TRBJ2-5,CASSYSNLQETQYF,TGTGCCAGCAGTTACTCGAACCTCCAAGAGACCCAGTACTTC
TRBV6-4,-,few,TRBJ1-4,CASSPTGTGNEKLFF,TGTGCCAGCAGTCCTACCGGGACCGGTAATGAAAAACTGTTTTTT
TRBV27,TRBD2,many,TRBJ2-5,CASSTGLAGVGLDQETQYF,TGTGCCAGCAGCACGGGACTAGCGGGAGTCGGTCTTGATCAAGAGACCCAGTACTTC